Sequencing of this TCR beta chain was carried out in a study of blood T cell repertoires in COVID-19. At the level of the study: Material from acute and convalescent COVID-19 was sourced from the United States, Italy and Spain. T cells, B-cell-depleted T cells, or PBMCs supplied cDNA or gDNA.

Trimming took off 5 bases at V and 5 bases at J, with 9 bases between the two ends. CDR3 length: 12 amino acids. Germline CDR1 and CDR2: SGHAT and FQNNGV. In the original workflow: Scientists estimated how many nucleated cells there were by amplifying reference gene primers. The method was immunoSEQ multiplex PCR; TCRdb's version includes in-frame clones alone and lacks a portion of them. Clone size and V and J calls were adopted from that table, with D and trimming inferred from the DNA. The sample has 20,000 to 25,000 clones, roughly 84% seen once. The source is a human donor in a cohort sampled during active COVID-19. The donor label of this sample is uncertain. The sample was peripheral blood. V gene TRBV11-2 combines with J gene TRBJ1-1; D perhaps matches TRBD1 (5 bases). CDR3 nucleotide sequence: TGTGCCAGCAGCCTTTCAGGGACTGAAGCTTTCTTT. Translated: CASSLSGTEAFF.